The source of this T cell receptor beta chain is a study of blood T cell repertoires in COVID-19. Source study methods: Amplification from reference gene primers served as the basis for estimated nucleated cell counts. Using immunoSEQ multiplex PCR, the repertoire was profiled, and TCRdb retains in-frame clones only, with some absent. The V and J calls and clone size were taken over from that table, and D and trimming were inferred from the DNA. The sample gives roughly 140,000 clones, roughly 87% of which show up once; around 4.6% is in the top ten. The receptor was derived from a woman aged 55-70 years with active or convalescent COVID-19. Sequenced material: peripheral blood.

The CDR3 region has the DNA TGTGCCAGCAGCCTTGGGGCTAGCGGGGGGCAAGAGACCCAGTACTTC. Its protein is CASSLGASGGQETQYF. The chain links TRBV7-2 to TRBJ2-5; TRBD2 matches at 11 bases. Germline assignment: CDR1 SGHTA and CDR2 FQGNSA. This CDR3 contains 16 residues. J lost 2 bases, V lost 5 bases, and 7 bases had no gene match.